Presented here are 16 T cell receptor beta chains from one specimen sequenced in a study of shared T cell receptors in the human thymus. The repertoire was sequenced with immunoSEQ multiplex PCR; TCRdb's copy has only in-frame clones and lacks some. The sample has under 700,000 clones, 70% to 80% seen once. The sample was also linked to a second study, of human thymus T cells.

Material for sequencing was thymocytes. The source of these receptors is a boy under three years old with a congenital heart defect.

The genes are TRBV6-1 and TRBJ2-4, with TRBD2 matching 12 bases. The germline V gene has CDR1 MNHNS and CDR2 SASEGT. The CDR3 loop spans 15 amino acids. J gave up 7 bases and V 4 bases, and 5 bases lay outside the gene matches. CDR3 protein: CASSASGTSGNIQYF. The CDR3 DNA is TGTGCCAGCAGTGCCTCCGGGACTAGCGGGAACATTCAGTACTTC.

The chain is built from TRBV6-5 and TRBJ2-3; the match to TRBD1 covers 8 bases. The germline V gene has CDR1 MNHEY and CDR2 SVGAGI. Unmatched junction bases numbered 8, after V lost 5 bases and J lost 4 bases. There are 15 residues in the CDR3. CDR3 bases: TGTGCCAGCAGTCCTCGACAGGGGCCATCAGATACGCAGTATTTT. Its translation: CASSPRQGPSDTQYF.

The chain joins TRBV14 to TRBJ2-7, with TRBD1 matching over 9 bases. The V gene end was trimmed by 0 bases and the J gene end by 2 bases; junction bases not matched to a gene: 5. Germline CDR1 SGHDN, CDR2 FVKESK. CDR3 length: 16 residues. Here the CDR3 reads CASSQDRTGDPYEQYF. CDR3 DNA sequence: TGTGCCAGCAGCCAAGATCGGACAGGGGATCCCTACGAGCAGTACTTC.

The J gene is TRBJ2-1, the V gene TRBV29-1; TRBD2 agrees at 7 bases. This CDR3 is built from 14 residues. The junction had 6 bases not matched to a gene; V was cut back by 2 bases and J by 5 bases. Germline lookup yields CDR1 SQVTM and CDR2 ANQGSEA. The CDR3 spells CSVERGGPHNEQFF. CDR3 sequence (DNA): TGCAGCGTTGAAAGGGGAGGGCCACACAATGAGCAGTTCTTC.

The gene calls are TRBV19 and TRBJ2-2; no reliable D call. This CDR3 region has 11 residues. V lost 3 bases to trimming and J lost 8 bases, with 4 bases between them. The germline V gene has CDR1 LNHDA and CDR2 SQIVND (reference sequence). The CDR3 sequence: CASSIEGELFF. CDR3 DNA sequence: TGTGCCAGTAGTATCGAGGGGGAGCTGTTTTTT.

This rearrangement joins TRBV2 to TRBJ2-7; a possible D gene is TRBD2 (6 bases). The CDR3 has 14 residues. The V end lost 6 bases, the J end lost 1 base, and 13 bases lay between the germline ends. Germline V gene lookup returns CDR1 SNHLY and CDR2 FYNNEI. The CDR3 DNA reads TGTGCCAGCAGGCCCGGGACTCATTCCTACGAGCAGTACTTC. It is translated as CASRPGTHSYEQYF.

Here the CDR3 reads CATSTSGIYNEQFF. DNA of the CDR3: TGTGCCACCTCGACTAGCGGGATATACAATGAGCAGTTCTTC. This chain links TRBV19 with TRBJ2-1; 11 nucleotides align to TRBD2. This CDR3 is built from 14 residues. V lost 10 bases to trimming and J lost 4 bases; unmatched junction nucleotides: 6. Germline lookup yields CDR1 LNHDA and CDR2 SQIVND (reference sequence).

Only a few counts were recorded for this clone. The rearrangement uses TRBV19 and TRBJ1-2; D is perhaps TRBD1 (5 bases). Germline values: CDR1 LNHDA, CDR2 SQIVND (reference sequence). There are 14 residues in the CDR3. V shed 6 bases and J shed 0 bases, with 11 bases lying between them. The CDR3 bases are TGTGCCAGTAGCCCCAGGACAACTAACTATGGCTACACCTTC. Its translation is CASSPRTTNYGYTF.

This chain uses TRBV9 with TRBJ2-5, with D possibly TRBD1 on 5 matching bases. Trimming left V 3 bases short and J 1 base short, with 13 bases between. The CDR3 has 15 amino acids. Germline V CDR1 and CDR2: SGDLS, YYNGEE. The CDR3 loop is CASSGKGYSQETQYF. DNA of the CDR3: TGTGCCAGCAGCGGTAAGGGGTATAGCCAAGAGACCCAGTACTTC. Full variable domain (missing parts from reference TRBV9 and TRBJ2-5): DSGVTQTPKHLITATGQRVTLRCSPRSGDLSVYWYQQSLDQGLQFLIQYYNGEERAKGNILERFSAQQFPDLHSELNLSSLELGDSALYFCASSGKGYSQETQYFGPGTRLLVL.

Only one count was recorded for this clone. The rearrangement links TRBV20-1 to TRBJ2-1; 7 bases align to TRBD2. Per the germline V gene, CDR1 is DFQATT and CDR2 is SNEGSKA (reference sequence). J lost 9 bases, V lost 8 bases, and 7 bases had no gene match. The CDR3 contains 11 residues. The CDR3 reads CSWGGEAEQFF. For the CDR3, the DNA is TGCAGTTGGGGAGGGGAGGCTGAGCAGTTCTTC.

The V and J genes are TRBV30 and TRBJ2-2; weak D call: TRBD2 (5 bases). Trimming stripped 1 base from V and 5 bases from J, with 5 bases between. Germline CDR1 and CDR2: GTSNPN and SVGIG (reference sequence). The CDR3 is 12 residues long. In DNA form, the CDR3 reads TGTGCCTGGAGTGCGGGAACCGGGGAGCTGTTTTTT. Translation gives CAWSAGTGELFF.

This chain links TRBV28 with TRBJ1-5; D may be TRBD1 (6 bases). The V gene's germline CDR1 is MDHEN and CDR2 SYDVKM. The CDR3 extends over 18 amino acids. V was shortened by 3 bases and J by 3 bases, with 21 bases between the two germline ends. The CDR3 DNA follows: TGTGCCAGCAGTTTCAACCCAGGGGCGAGAGTTAACAATCAGCCCCAGCATTTT. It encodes CASSFNPGARVNNQPQHF.

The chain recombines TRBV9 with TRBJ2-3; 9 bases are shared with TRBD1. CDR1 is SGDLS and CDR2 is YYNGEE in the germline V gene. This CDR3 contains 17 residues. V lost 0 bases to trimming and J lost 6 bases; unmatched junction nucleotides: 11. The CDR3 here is CASSVDRGLGFRDTQYF. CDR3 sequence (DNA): TGTGCCAGCAGCGTAGACAGGGGGCTGGGGTTCCGGGATACGCAGTATTTT.

The chain's CDR3 is CASSLGAQYPQAGSGRVHEQYF. DNA of the CDR3: TGCGCCAGCAGCTTGGGGGCCCAGTACCCACAGGCGGGTAGCGGGAGGGTCCACGAGCAGTACTTC. The chain employs TRBV5-1 and TRBJ2-7; 11 nucleotides agree with TRBD2. Looked up from germline, CDR1 is SGHRS and CDR2 is YFSETQ. The CDR3 length is 22 residues. Trimming took 0 bases from V and 5 from J; bases not matched to a gene: 25.

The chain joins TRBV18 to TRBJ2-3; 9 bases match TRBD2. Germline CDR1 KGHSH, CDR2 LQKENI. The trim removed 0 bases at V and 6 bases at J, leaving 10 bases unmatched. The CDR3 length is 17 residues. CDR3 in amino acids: CASSPPSSGIGWDTQYF. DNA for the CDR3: TGTGCCAGCTCACCACCGTCTAGCGGGATCGGGTGGGATACGCAGTATTTT.

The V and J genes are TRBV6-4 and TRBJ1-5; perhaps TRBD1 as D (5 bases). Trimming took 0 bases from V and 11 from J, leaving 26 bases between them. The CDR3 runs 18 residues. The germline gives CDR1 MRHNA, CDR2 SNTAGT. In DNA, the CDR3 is TGTGCCAGCAGTGACTCGAGGTTAGGTGAACAGGCTCCCCCGGCCCAGCATTTT. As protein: CASSDSRLGEQAPPAQHF.